These 32 T cell receptor beta chains share one sample of origin, sequenced in a study of cytomegalovirus exposure and HLA in healthy donors. The primer mix had 60 Vbeta and 13 Jbeta primers. Clones were read by immunoSEQ multiplex PCR, and TCRdb kept only the in-frame ones, dropping some. The sample lists over 85,000 clones, less than 8% occurring once. The sample consisted of PBMCs. The receptors shown here come from a man aged 45-65 years in good health and CMV-seronegative.

This sequence joins TRBV7-9 and TRBJ2-1, with D perhaps TRBD1 (6 bases). This CDR3 contains 13 residues. Trimming removed 1 base at V and 9 bases at J, with 10 bases between. Germline CDR1 is SEHNR and CDR2 is FQNEAQ (reference sequence). CDR3 DNA sequence: TGTGCCAGCAGCTTAGTCAACAGGGCTGAGCAGTTCTTC. Its protein is CASSLVNRAEQFF.

The sample holds a few counts of this clone. The chain employs TRBV7-3 and TRBJ2-5, with D perhaps TRBD1 (6 bases). V lost 3 bases to trimming and J lost 5 bases, with 13 bases between them. The CDR3 covers 14 residues. Germline V gives CDR1 SGHTA, CDR2 FQGTGA. CDR3 region: CASSFRQVSETQYF. DNA for the CDR3: TGTGCCAGCAGCTTTCGACAGGTCTCGGAGACCCAGTACTTC.

The chain uses TRBV6-5 and TRBJ2-5; D is possibly TRBD1 (6 bases). The CDR3 consists of 15 residues. Looked up from germline, CDR1 is MNHEY and CDR2 is SVGAGI. Between the trimmed V and J ends, which lost 6 bases and 4 bases, there was a span of 18 bases. CDR3 in amino acids: CASSITRGKGETQYF. CDR3 coding DNA: TGTGCCAGCAGCATAACCAGGGGAAAGGGAGAGACCCAGTACTTC.

Regarding this clone: The germline gene is not matched at one end of the junction; a read error may be the cause. The J gene is TRBJ2-3, the V gene TRBV7-7; D is unclear. The CDR3 runs to 14 residues. Germline V CDR1 and CDR2: SSHAT, FNYEAQ (reference sequence). The CDR3 here is CASSLVSSTDTQYF. CDR3 DNA sequence: TGTGCTAGCAGCTTAGTTTCGAGCACAGATACGCAGTATTTT.

The chain recombines TRBV18 with TRBJ2-7; 12 bases fit TRBD2. J gave up 3 bases and V 6 bases, and 3 bases lay outside the gene matches. The CDR3 spans 14 residues. Germline V lookup: CDR1 KGHSH, CDR2 LQKENI. The CDR3 loop reads CASSSTSGSYEQYF. CDR3 nucleotides: TGTGCCAGCTCTTCGACTAGCGGGAGCTACGAGCAGTACTTC. Together with reference TRBV18 and TRBJ2-7, the CDR3 gives the full variable domain: NAGVMQNPRHLVRRRGQEARLRCSPMKGHSHVYWYRQLPEEGLKFMVYLQKENIIDESGMPKERFSAEFPKEGPSILRIQQVVRGDSAAYFCASSSTSGSYEQYFGPGTRLTVT.

The J gene is TRBJ2-2, the V gene TRBV28; 10 bases agree with TRBD2. The CDR3 consists of 15 residues. The V gene's germline CDR1 is MDHEN and CDR2 SYDVKM. The J segment lost 5 bases and the V segment lost 5 bases, leaving 5 bases of the junction unmatched. Written as DNA, the CDR3 is TGTGCCAGCAGTCTTCCTAGCGGGGGTACCGGGGAGCTGTTTTTT. It codes for CASSLPSGGTGELFF.

The chain has TRBV7-2 and TRBJ2-3; D may be TRBD2 (5 bases). The CDR3 length is 16 residues. V dropped 5 bases and J dropped 0 bases, with 15 bases sitting between them. The germline gives CDR1 SGHTA, CDR2 FQGNSA. Written as DNA, the CDR3 is TGTGCCAGCAGCCCCTGGACTGGACCTAGCACAGATACGCAGTATTTT. Protein sequence: CASSPWTGPSTDTQYF.

V usage is TRBV6-1 and J usage is TRBJ1-2; 8 nucleotides match TRBD1. V shed 4 bases, J shed 3 bases, and the junction held 1 base outside the gene matches. This CDR3 has 13 amino acids. CDR1 and CDR2 from the germline V gene are MNHNS and SASEGT. The CDR3 coding sequence is TGTGCCAGCAGTGCGACAGGGGACTATGGCTACACCTTC. Translation: CASSATGDYGYTF.

This clone has more than one count but fewer than ten. The V gene is TRBV11-2, the J gene TRBJ2-2, with 8 bases that match TRBD2. V shed 3 bases, J shed 5 bases, and the junction held 5 bases outside the gene matches. The germline V gene encodes CDR1 SGHAT and CDR2 FQNNGV. The CDR3 sequence is 15 residues long. CDR3 sequence: CASSFLAGQTGELFF. CDR3 nucleotides: TGTGCCAGCAGCTTCTTAGCGGGGCAGACCGGGGAGCTGTTTTTT.

As for this clone: Other DNA sequences from this sample encode an identical CDR3 as well. The V and J genes are TRBV6-1 and TRBJ2-5, with D hard to call. V was clipped by 1 base and J by 1 base, with 4 bases between them. CDR3 length: 13 amino acids. Germline V CDR1 and CDR2: MNHNS, SASEGT. CDR3 loop: CASSEGGQETQYF. CDR3 sequence (DNA): TGTGCCAGCAGTGAAGGAGGCCAAGAGACCCAGTACTTC.

This clone occurred a few times. The sample holds other DNA sequences that translate to the same CDR3. V usage is TRBV5-6 and J usage is TRBJ2-5; maybe TRBD2 (5 bases). V was cut by 4 bases and J by 2 bases, with 15 bases left in between. CDR1 and CDR2 from the germline V gene are SGHDT and YYEEEE. The CDR3 is 15 residues long. The CDR3 bases are TGTGCCAGCAGCCTCATGGGGAGAGGGCAAGAGACCCAGTACTTC. Translation gives CASSLMGRGQETQYF.

The rearrangement uses TRBV28 and TRBJ2-7; D gene ambiguous. Trimming removed 7 bases at V and 4 bases at J, with 8 bases between. Germline CDR1 reads MDHEN; CDR2 reads SYDVKM. The CDR3 is 11 amino acids. The CDR3 DNA reads TGTGCCAGCACCCATCAATACGAGCAGTACTTC. Protein product: CASTHQYEQYF.

This clone was detected only a few times. The chain links TRBV2 to TRBJ1-2; D may be TRBD1 (6 bases). Germline loops: CDR1 SNHLY, CDR2 FYNNEI. Deletions cut 4 bases from V and 3 bases from J, with 15 bases between. This CDR3 has 15 amino acids. The CDR3 DNA sequence: TGTGCCAGCAGTGGGGGGCAGGGCTCCTACTATGGCTACACCTTC. This sequence encodes CASSGGQGSYYGYTF.

The genes are TRBV7-2 and TRBJ2-3; D is ambiguous. The length of the CDR3 is 16 residues. The germline V gene has CDR1 SGHTA and CDR2 FQGNSA. Trimming pared 1 base from V and 3 bases from J, leaving 14 bases between. CDR3 in amino acids: CASSLEQTGVTDTQYF. The CDR3 coding sequence is TGTGCCAGCAGCTTAGAACAGACCGGCGTGACAGATACGCAGTATTTT.

This clone was counted a few times. V is TRBV6-6 and J is TRBJ2-1, with a tentative D call TRBD2 (6 bases). Germline CDR1 MNHNY, CDR2 SVGAGI (reference sequence). The CDR3 runs 15 residues. V was shortened by 3 bases and J by 6 bases, with 15 bases between the two germline ends. CDR3 bases: TGTGCCAGCAGTTATGGACGGGACTTCCGCAATGAGCAGTTCTTC. It translates to CASSYGRDFRNEQFF.

CDR3 DNA sequence: TGCGCCAGCAGCTTGGGGGCTAGCGGAGACTACGAGCAGTACTTC. Protein product: CASSLGASGDYEQYF. The chain is built from TRBV5-1 and TRBJ2-7, with 7 bases identical to TRBD2. Losses at the gene ends were 0 bases for V and 3 bases for J; bases not matched to a gene: 6. There are 15 residues in the CDR3. Per the germline V gene, CDR1 is SGHRS and CDR2 is YFSETQ. Looking up the rest from reference TRBV5-1 and TRBJ2-7 gives the full variable domain: KAGVTQTPRYLIKTRGQQVTLSCSPISGHRSVSWYQQTPGQGLQFLFEYFSETQRNKGNFPGRFSGRQFSNSRSEMNVSTLELGDSALYLCASSLGASGDYEQYFGPGTRLTVT.

The chain has TRBV7-6 and TRBJ2-7; tentative D call: TRBD1 (5 bases). CDR1 SGHVS and CDR2 FNYEAQ come from the germline V gene. Trimming removed 5 bases from V and 3 bases from J, with 8 bases in between. This CDR3 has 12 residues. The CDR3 nucleotides are TGTGCCAGCAGCCAAGGGGACTACGAGCAGTACTTC. The encoded protein is CASSQGDYEQYF.

The genes are TRBV4-2 and TRBJ2-7; 11 positions agree with TRBD1. Germline-derived CDR1 and CDR2 are LGHNA and YNFKEQ. J lost 3 bases, V lost 8 bases, and 9 bases had no gene match. CDR3 length equals 15 residues. CDR3 bases: TGTGCCAGCCGCCTAACCGGGACAGGGGGCTACGAGCAGTACTTC. It yields the protein CASRLTGTGGYEQYF.

The rearrangement joins TRBV6-6 to TRBJ1-4; D is unresolved. This CDR3 contains 14 residues. V lost 6 bases, J lost 1 base, and 9 bases lay in between. CDR1 is MNHNY and CDR2 is SVGAGI in the germline V gene (reference sequence). The CDR3 DNA is TGTGCCAGCAGCCTGAGGGAAACTAATGAAAAACTGTTTTTT. Its translation: CASSLRETNEKLFF.

This clone came up a few times. This chain links TRBV11-2 with TRBJ2-1, with D unresolved. Between the trimmed V and J ends, which lost 2 bases and 5 bases, there was a span of 13 bases. CDR1 is SGHAT, CDR2 FQNNGV, per germline. This CDR3 region has 15 residues. DNA for the CDR3: TGTGCCAGCAGCTTACCAAGCGTAGGTAACAATGAGCAGTTCTTC. It translates to CASSLPSVGNNEQFF.

This chain joins TRBV30 and TRBJ2-7; 7 positions match TRBD1. The CDR3 totals 12 residues. Germline assignment: CDR1 GTSNPN and CDR2 SVGIG (reference sequence). The ends lost 6 bases at V and 6 bases at J; junction bases unmatched: 8. The CDR3 protein is CACDRALGEQYF. The CDR3 region has the DNA TGTGCCTGTGACAGGGCTTTGGGCGAGCAGTACTTC.

A few counts support this clone. The chain combines TRBV18 with TRBJ1-5, with D unresolved. The V end was cut by 0 bases, the J end by 2 bases, with 8 bases between. Germline lookup yields CDR1 KGHSH and CDR2 LQKENI. CDR3 length: 15 amino acids. The CDR3 DNA is TGTGCCAGCTCACCACCTACCGGGGGCAATCAGCCCCAGCATTTT. Translation: CASSPPTGGNQPQHF.

This clone has just a few counts. Here the CDR3 reads CASSLAGQGYGYTF. The CDR3 DNA reads as TGTGCCAGCAGCTTAGCCGGACAGGGGTATGGCTACACCTTC. This rearrangement joins TRBV7-2 to TRBJ1-2, with 9 bases fitting TRBD1. The J segment lost 5 bases and the V segment lost 0 bases, leaving 1 base of the junction unmatched. Germline assignment: CDR1 SGHTA and CDR2 FQGNSA. This CDR3 is 14 amino acids long.

The rearrangement joins TRBV10-2 to TRBJ2-1, with 9 bases fitting TRBD1. The CDR3 spans 13 residues. J gave up 7 bases and V 7 bases, and 5 bases lay outside the gene matches. CDR1 WSHSY and CDR2 SAAADI come from the germline V gene. DNA of the CDR3: TGCGCCAGCATACAGGGGGCTAGGAATGAGCAGTTCTTC. It translates to CASIQGARNEQFF.

The chain carries TRBV14 and TRBJ1-1; D is perhaps TRBD1 (6 bases). V was pared by 1 base and J by 0 bases, with 12 bases between. The CDR3 spans 16 residues. CDR1 is SGHDN, CDR2 FVKESK, per germline. CDR3 DNA sequence: TGTGCCAGCAGCCAAGGCAGGGGCGCAATGAACACTGAAGCTTTCTTT. This gives the protein CASSQGRGAMNTEAFF. The full variable domain, with the rest looked up from reference TRBV14 and TRBJ1-1, is EAGVTQFPSHSVIEKGQTVTLRCDPISGHDNLYWYRRVMGKEIKFLLHFVKESKQDESGMPNNRFLAERTGGTYSTLKVQPAELEDSGVYFCASSQGRGAMNTEAFFGQGTRLTVV.

This clone was counted only a few times. V and J are TRBV7-8 and TRBJ2-2; 10 bases line up with TRBD1. Germline CDR1 reads SGHVS; CDR2 reads FQNEAQ. This CDR3 is 15 amino acids long. Germline trimming cut 6 bases from V and 6 bases from J; bases unmatched to any gene: 7. CDR3 in DNA: TGTGCCAGCAGATGGGGACAGGGGTGGGCCGGGGAGCTGTTTTTT. This encodes CASRWGQGWAGELFF.

V usage is TRBV5-6 and J usage is TRBJ1-1; D is unclear. This CDR3 has 14 amino acids. The germline CDR1 and CDR2 sequences are SGHDT and YYEEEE. V lost 0 bases and J 1 base, leaving 7 bases between the germline ends. CDR3 sequence reads: CASSLGHANTEAFF. CDR3 nucleotides: TGTGCCAGCAGCTTGGGACACGCGAACACTGAAGCTTTCTTT. Together with reference TRBV5-6 and TRBJ1-1, the CDR3 gives the full variable domain: DAGVTQSPTHLIKTRGQQVTLRCSPKSGHDTVSWYQQALGQGPQFIFQYYEEEERQRGNFPDRFSGHQFPNYSSELNVNALLLGDSALYLCASSLGHANTEAFFGQGTRLTVV.

A few counts support this clone. V usage is TRBV4-1 and J usage is TRBJ2-3; the match to TRBD2 covers 8 bases. This CDR3 spans 16 amino acids. The germline V gene encodes CDR1 MGHRA and CDR2 YSYEKL. Losses at the gene ends were 1 base for V and 3 bases for J; bases not matched to a gene: 6. DNA for the CDR3: TGCGCCAGCAGCCAAGCCCCAGCGGGAGCAACAGATACGCAGTATTTT. Translation gives CASSQAPAGATDTQYF.

This clone appeared a few times. V gene TRBV9 combines with J gene TRBJ1-1; no clear D. The V gene lost 4 bases and the J gene lost 1 base, with 11 bases spanning the gap. The CDR3 has 14 residues. Germline V gene data show CDR1 as SGDLS and CDR2 as YYNGEE. CDR3 amino acids: CASSPVAGNTEAFF. The CDR3 DNA is TGTGCCAGCAGCCCCGTAGCGGGGAACACTGAAGCTTTCTTT.

This clone was recorded a few times. The chain uses TRBV6-1 and TRBJ2-1, with D tentatively TRBD1 (6 bases). Germline V gives CDR1 MNHNS, CDR2 SASEGT. V lost 4 bases to trimming and J lost 12 bases, with 16 bases between them. The CDR3 is 13 amino acids. The CDR3 DNA follows: TGTGCCAGCAGTGGTGGACGACAGACAGGGCAGTTCTTC. This gives the protein CASSGGRQTGQFF.

This clone was seen a handful of times. CDR3 nucleotide sequence: TGTGCCAGCAGCTTTCTAGCGGGAGGGGGAGAGACCCAGTACTTC. Residues: CASSFLAGGGETQYF. V and J are TRBV5-4 and TRBJ2-5; 12 bases are a match to TRBD2. Germline V gene data show CDR1 as SGHNT and CDR2 as YYREEE (reference sequence). There are 15 residues in the CDR3. Losses at the gene ends were 2 bases for V and 4 bases for J; bases not matched to a gene: 3.

This clone has a handful of counts. This rearrangement joins TRBV4-3 to TRBJ2-7, with 8 bases aligning to TRBD1. In germline, CDR1 is LGHNA, CDR2 YSLEER. The CDR3 is 16 amino acids. The V gene end was trimmed by 0 bases and the J gene end by 2 bases; junction bases not matched to a gene: 6. CDR3: CASSQDYRTGTYEQYF. In DNA, the CDR3 is TGCGCCAGCAGCCAAGATTACAGGACAGGGACCTACGAGCAGTACTTC.